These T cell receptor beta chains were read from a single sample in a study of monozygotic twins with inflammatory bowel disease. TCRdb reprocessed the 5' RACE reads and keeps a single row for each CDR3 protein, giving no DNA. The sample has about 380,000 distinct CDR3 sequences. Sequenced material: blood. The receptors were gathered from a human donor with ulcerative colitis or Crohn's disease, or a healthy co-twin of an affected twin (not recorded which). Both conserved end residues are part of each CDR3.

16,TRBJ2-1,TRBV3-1,CASSQAVLAGVNEQFF
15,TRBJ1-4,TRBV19,CASSQGAGADEKLFF
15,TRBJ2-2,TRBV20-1,CSASRLEGAPGELFF
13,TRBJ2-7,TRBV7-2,CASSADRQGLQYF
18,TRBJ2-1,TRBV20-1,CSASGLAGDLSSYNEQFF
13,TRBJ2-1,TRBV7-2,CALKQGSYNEQFF
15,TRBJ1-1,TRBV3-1,CASSQSTGGGTEAFF
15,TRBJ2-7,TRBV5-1,CASSSRSTGDYEQYF
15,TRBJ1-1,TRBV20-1,CSAESGGAMNTEAFF
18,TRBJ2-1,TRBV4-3,CASSQDYMLAGGYNEQFF
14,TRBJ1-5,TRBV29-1,CSVEPGVNNQPQHF
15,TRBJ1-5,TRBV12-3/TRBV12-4,CASSLYRGLYQPQHF
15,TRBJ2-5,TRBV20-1,CSAPTGTGVGETQYF
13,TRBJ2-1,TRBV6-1,CASSESESTSCFF
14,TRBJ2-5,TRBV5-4,CASSPAGGLETQYF
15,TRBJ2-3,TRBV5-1,CASSLDLAGEDTQYF
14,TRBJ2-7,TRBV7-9,CASSPWGQTYEQYF
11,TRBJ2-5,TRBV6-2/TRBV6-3,CASRWSETQYF
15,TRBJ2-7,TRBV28,CASSLWGTGDDEQYF
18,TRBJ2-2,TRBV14,CASSQDKGQLLLTGELFF
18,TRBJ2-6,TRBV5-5,CASSLIPGYQSGANVLTF
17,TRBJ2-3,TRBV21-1,CASSKALGLAGTDTQYF
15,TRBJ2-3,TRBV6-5,CASSYSSEQGDTQYF
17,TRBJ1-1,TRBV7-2,CASSLGQGSRSNTEAFF
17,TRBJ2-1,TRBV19,CASRARGDLKPYNEQFF
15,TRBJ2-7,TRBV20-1,CSARDLGQGNNEQYF
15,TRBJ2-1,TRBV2,CASSDERGGPHEQFF
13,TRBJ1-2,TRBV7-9,CASSLREAVGYTF
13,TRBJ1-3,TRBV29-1,CSVVANSGNTIYF
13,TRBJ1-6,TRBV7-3,CASSFGDFSPLHF
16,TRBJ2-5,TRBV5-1,CASSLAVLQNQETQYF
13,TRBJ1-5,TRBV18,CASSPGQGFSQHF
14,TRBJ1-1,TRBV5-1,CASSQPDTYTEAFF
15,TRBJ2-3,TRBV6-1,CASSGGGRRRDTQYF
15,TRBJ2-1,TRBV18,CASSRGSGFYNEQFF
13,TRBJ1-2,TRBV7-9,CASSFDGYYGYTF
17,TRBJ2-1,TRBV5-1,CASSLVFPSRRDNEQFF
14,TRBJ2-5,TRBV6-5,CASSYSNRLETQYF
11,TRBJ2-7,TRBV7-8,CASSREGEQYF
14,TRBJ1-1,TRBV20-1,CSARGQLQNTEAFF
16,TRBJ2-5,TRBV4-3,CASSQDLGASQETQYF
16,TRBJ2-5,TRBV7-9,CASSLIAQGGGETQYF
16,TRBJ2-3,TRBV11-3,CASSQTLAGGADTQYF
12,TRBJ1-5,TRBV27,CASSFANQPQHF
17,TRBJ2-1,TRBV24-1,CATSDLTPALGGGEQFF
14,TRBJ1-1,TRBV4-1,CASSRDTSNTEAFF
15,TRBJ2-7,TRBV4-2,CASSQESFSPYEQYF
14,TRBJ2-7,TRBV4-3,CASSQDGLSYEQYF
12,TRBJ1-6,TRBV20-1,CSALLPLSPLHF